This TCR beta chain is drawn from a study of T-cell reconstitution after alpha-beta-depleted transplantation in children. The J segment lost 6 bases and the V segment lost 5 bases, leaving 4 bases of the junction unmatched. Germline-derived CDR1 and CDR2 are MNHEY and SMNVEV (reference sequence). The CDR3 runs 14 residues. This clonotype has just a few counts. Its antigen is unidentified. Unique molecular identifiers were built into the TCRbeta library. MiXCR was run by TCRdb on the PCR reads, yielding one entry per CDR3 protein. The sample consists of about 240,000 distinct CDR3 sequences, about 25% of them appearing once. Study results and limitations: About two months after transplant, alpha-beta T cells reportedly came from several hundred expanded graft clones.

The chain combines TRBV27 with TRBJ2-1, with 10 bases that match TRBD2. The clonotype originates from a girl aged 2 to 10 with Fanconi anemia, due to receive a stem cell transplant. Sequencing used PBMCs, obtained before TCRalphabeta/CD19-depleted stem cell transplant. The CDR3 DNA is TGTGCCAGCAGTAAATTAGCGGGGGGCAATGAGCAGTTCTTC. Its protein is CASSKLAGGNEQFF.